This TCR beta chain was sequenced for a study of tumor and adjacent non-tumor tissue in lung cancer. A modified ARM-PCR protocol with three rounds of nested PCR amplified TCRbeta. TCRdb recomputed calls from the multiplex PCR reads with MiXCR, one row per CDR3 protein. The data hold about 43,000 distinct CDR3 sequences, with 60% observed a single time. Study findings and constraints: Normal lung showed higher cumulative top 100 clone frequency than tumor.

This sample's RNA came from whole unsorted tissue. More than 3 cm separated this lung sample from the edge of the tumor. A remark on this clonotype: No antigen is known for it. A junction boundary mismatches the germline segment, possibly from a read error.

CDR1 is SQVTM and CDR2 is ANQGSEA in the germline V gene. This CDR3 has 14 residues. This TCR derives from a man aged 45-65 years with non-small cell lung cancer. V gene TRBV29-1 combines with J gene TRBJ2-2; D is unclear. Sample: distant non-tumor lung tissue. Here the CDR3 DNA reads TGCTGCGTTGAGCCCCAGACAAACACCGGGGAGCTGTTTTTT. Protein: CCVEPQTNTGELFF.